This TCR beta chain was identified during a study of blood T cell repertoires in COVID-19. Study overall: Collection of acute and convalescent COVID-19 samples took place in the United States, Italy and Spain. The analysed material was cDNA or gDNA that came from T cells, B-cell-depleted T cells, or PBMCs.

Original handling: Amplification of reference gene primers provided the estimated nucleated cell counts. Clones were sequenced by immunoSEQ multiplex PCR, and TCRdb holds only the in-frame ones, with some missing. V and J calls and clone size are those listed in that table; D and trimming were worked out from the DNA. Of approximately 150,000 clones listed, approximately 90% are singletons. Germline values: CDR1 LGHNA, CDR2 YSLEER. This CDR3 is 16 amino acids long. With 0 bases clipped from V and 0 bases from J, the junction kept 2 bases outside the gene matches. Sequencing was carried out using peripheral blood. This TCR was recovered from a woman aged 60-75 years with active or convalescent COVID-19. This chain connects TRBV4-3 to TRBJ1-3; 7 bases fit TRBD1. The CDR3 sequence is CASSQEQGYSGNTIYF. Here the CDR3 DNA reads TGCGCCAGCAGCCAAGAACAGGGGTACTCTGGAAACACCATATATTTT.